This T cell receptor beta chain was sequenced in a study of neoadjuvant anti-PD-1 for oral cavity cancer. Libraries were prepared by immunoSEQ multiplex PCR; TCRdb keeps only in-frame clonotypes and omits some of them. The sample consists of about 72,000 clones, 80% to 90% of them appearing once. Sequences were derived from PBMCs, sampled before nivolumab (anti-PD-1) treatment. This receptor was identified in a person aged 40 to 85 with oral cavity squamous cell carcinoma.

In nucleotides, the CDR3 is TGTGCCAGCAGCTTCAGGGGCAATCAGCCCCAGCATTTT. Translating gives CASSFRGNQPQHF. V and J are TRBV5-5 and TRBJ1-5; TRBD1 might be the D (5 bases). Germline CDR1 SGHKS, CDR2 YYEKEE (reference sequence). V lost 2 bases and J 2 bases, leaving 5 bases between the germline ends. This CDR3 contains 13 residues.